The 5 T cell receptor beta chains below were found in one sample sequenced in a study of OX40 agonist ivuxolimab in advanced cancers. The receptor library was made with the immunoSEQ multiplex PCR assay. TCRdb stores this immuneACCESS table with in-frame sequences only. Part of the clones is absent; in the studies checked, under half of the shortfall reflects unresolved V genes, and no reason is known for the rest. Recorded for this sample are tens of thousands of clones; about 82% of them occurred a single time. 11% of the sample is held by the ten biggest clonotypes. The source was CD4+ or CD8+ T cells sorted from blood, collected in a trial of the OX40 agonist ivuxolimab. Receptors were obtained from an adult with an advanced solid tumor such as melanoma, head and neck, liver or kidney cancer.

CDR3 in amino acids: CASSSVIGGGNTEAFF. The CDR3 DNA sequence: TGTGCCAGCAGTTCCGTTATAGGGGGGGGGAACACTGAAGCTTTCTTT. J is TRBJ1-1 and V is TRBV28; possible D gene TRBD1, 6 bases. Germline CDR1 and CDR2: MDHEN and SYDVKM. V was clipped by 4 bases and J by 1 base, with 16 bases between them. This CDR3 comprises 16 residues.

This rearrangement joins TRBV7-2 to TRBJ2-5, with D possibly being TRBD1 or TRBD2 (5 bases each). Germline values: CDR1 SGHTA, CDR2 FQGNSA. The CDR3 is 16 residues long. V was pared by 8 bases and J by 3 bases, with 22 bases between. The CDR3 DNA is TGTGCCAGCCGTGATTTTGGGGGAGTAACGAAAGAGACCCAGTACTTC. This sequence encodes CASRDFGGVTKETQYF. The full variable domain, completed using reference TRBV7-2 and TRBJ2-5, is GAGVSQSPSNKVTEKGKDVELRCDPISGHTALYWYRQSLGQGLEFLIYFQGNSAPDKSGLPSDRFSAERTGGSVSTLTIQRTQQEDSAVYLCASRDFGGVTKETQYFGPGTRLLVL.

The rearrangement joins TRBV28 to TRBJ2-5, with TRBD2 as a possible D gene (6 bases). The V and J ends lost 3 bases and 4 bases respectively, with 9 bases between them. The germline V gene has CDR1 MDHEN and CDR2 SYDVKM. The CDR3 has 13 amino acids. The CDR3 DNA reads TGTGCCAGCAGTTTGGCGGGGCGAGAGACCCAGTACTTC. This translates into CASSLAGRETQYF. The whole variable domain, remainder taken from reference TRBV28 and TRBJ2-5, is DVKVTQSSRYLVKRTGEKVFLECVQDMDHENMFWYRQDPGLGLRLIYFSYDVKMKEKGDIPEGYSVSREKKERFSLILESASTNQTSMYLCASSLAGRETQYFGPGTRLLVL.

There are a few counts of this clone. The rearrangement uses TRBV27 and TRBJ2-7; 10 bases are a match to TRBD2. Germline assignment: CDR1 MNHEY and CDR2 SMNVEV (reference sequence). This CDR3 is 14 amino acids long. Losses at the gene ends were 6 bases for V and 2 bases for J; bases not matched to a gene: 4. Written as DNA, the CDR3 is TGTGCCAGCAGCAGGACTAGCGGTACCTACGAGCAGTACTTC. Translation gives CASSRTSGTYEQYF.

The chain links TRBV30 to TRBJ2-1, with 8 bases that match TRBD2. Per the germline V gene, CDR1 is GTSNPN and CDR2 is SVGIG (reference sequence). This CDR3 is 16 amino acids long. The V gene end was trimmed by 4 bases and the J gene end by 0 bases; junction bases not matched to a gene: 8. CDR3 loop: CAWTGSGISSYNEQFF. The CDR3 bases are TGTGCCTGGACGGGTAGCGGGATAAGCTCCTACAATGAGCAGTTCTTC.